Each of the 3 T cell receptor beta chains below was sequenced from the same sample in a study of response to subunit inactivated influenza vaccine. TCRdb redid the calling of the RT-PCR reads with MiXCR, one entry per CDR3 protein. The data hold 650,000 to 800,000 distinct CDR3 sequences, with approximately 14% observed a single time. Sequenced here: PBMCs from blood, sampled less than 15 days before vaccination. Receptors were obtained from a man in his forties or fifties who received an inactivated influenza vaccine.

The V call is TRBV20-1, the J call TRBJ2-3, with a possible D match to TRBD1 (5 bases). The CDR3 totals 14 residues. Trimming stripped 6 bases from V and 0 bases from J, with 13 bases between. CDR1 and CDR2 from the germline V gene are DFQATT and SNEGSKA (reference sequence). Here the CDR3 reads CSARTGTSTDTQYF. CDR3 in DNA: TGCAGTGCCAGAACAGGAACTAGCACAGATACGCAGTATTTT.

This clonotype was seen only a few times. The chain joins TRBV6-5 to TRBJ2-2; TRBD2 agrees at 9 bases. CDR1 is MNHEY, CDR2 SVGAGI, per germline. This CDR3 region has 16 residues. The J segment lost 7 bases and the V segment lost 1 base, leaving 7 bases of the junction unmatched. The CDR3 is CASSYYGGGADGELFF. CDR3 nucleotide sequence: TGTGCCAGCAGTTACTACGGCGGGGGGGCTGACGGGGAGCTGTTTTTT.

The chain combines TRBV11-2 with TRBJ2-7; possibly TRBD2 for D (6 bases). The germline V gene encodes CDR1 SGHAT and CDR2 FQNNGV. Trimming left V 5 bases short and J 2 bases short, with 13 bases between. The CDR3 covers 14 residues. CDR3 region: CASSRGGVTYEQYF. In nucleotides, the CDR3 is TGTGCCAGCAGCCGAGGAGGGGTTACCTACGAGCAGTACTTC. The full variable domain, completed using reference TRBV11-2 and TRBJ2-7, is EAGVAQSPRYKIIEKRQSVAFWCNPISGHATLYWYQQILGQGPKLLIQFQNNGVVDDSQLPKDRFSAERLKGVDSTLKIQPAKLEDSAVYLCASSRGGVTYEQYFGPGTRLTVT.